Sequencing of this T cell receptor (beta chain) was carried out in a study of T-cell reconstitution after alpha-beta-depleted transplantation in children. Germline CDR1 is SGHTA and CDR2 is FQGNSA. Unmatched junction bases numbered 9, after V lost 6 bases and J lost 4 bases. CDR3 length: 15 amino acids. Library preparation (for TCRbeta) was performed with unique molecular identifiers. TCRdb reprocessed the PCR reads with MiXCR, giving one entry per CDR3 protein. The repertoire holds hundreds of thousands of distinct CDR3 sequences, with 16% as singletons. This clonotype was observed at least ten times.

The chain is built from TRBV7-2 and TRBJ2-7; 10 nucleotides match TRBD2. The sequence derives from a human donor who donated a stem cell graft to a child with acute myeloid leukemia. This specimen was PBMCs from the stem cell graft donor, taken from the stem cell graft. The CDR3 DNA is TGTGCCAGCAGTTCAACTAGCGGGGTAAAGTACGAGCAGTACTTC. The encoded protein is CASSSTSGVKYEQYF.